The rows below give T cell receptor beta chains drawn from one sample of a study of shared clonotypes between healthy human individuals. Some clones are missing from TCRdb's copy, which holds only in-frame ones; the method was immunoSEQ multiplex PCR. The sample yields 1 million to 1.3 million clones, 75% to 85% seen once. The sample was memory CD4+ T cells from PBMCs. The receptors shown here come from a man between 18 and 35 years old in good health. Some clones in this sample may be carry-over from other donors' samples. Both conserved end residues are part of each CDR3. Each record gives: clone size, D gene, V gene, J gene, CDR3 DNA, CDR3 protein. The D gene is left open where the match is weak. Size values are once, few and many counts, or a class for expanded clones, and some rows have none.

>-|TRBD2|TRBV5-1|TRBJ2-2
TGCGCCAGCAGCTTTTCAGTGATAGCGGGAGGGAACACCGGGGAGCTGTTTTTT
CASSFSVIAGGNTGELFF
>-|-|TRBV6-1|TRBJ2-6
TGTGCCAGCAGTGAAGGGTCTGGGGCCAACGTCCTGACTTTC
CASSEGSGANVLTF
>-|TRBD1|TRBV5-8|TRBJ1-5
TGTGCCAGCAGCTTCCCCCCGGGGACAGCATATCAGCCCCAGCATTTT
CASSFPPGTAYQPQHF
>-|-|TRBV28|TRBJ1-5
TGTGCCAGCAGTTTCGGGAGGGGGAATCAGCCCCAGCATTTT
CASSFGRGNQPQHF
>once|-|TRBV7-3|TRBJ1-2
TGTGCCAGCAGCTTAACGCCCGGACGTGGCTATGGCTACACCTTC
CASSLTPGRGYGYTF
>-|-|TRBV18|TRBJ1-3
TGTGCCAGCTCACCACAGGGGTCTGGAAACACCATATATTTT
CASSPQGSGNTIYF
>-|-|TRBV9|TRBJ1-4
TGTGCCAGCAGTCAGCAGGGCTCGTTTGAAAAACTGTTTTTT
CASSQQGSFEKLFF
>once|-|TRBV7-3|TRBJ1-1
TGTGCCAGCAGCTTCGACTTGGGGGGTTCGGCTTTCTTT
CASSFDLGGSAFF
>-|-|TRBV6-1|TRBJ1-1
TGTGCCAGCAGTGAAGGGTGGGGGGGCACTGAAGCTTTCTTT
CASSEGWGGTEAFF
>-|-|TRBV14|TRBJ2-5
TGTGCCAGCAGCCAAGATTGGGCACCGCGACAGACCCAGTACTTC
CASSQDWAPRQTQYF
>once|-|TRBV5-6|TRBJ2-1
TGTGCCAGCAGCTTGGTTCACAATGAGCAGTTCTTC
CASSLVHNEQFF
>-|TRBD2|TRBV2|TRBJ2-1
TGTGCCAGCAGGAAGACTAGCGGGAGTTACAATGAGCAGTTCTTC
CASRKTSGSYNEQFF
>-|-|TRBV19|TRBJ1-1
TGTGGGTCTAGTTGGGGACAGAACACTGAAGCTTTCTTT
CGSSWGQNTEAFF
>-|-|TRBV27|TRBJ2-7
TGTGCCAGCAGTAGGGCGGGGCCCGCCTACGAGCAGTACTTC
CASSRAGPAYEQYF
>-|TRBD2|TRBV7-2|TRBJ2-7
TGTGCCAGCAGCCGGAGACTAGCAGCCTTCGAGCAGTACTTC
CASSRRLAAFEQYF
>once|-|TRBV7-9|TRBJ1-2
TGTGCCAGCAGCTTAGAGCTGCCAAACTATGGCTACACCTTC
CASSLELPNYGYTF
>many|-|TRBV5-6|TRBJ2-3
TGTGCCAGCAGCTTGGTTTCCCAGGGGTCCGGGACGCAGTATTTT
CASSLVSQGSGTQYF
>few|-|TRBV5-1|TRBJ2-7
TGCGCCAGCAGCTTGGTTTTAGGGGACGAGCAGTACTTC
CASSLVLGDEQYF
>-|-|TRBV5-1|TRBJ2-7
TGCGCCAGCAGCTTGACCGTTGGGAACGAGCAGTACTTC
CASSLTVGNEQYF
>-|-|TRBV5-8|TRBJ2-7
TGTGCCAGCAGCCCTCCTCAACGGATTGGTTACGAGCAGTACTTC
CASSPPQRIGYEQYF
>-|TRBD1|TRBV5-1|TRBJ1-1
TGCGCTAGTAGTAGGGGGGACAGGCCGAACACTGAAGCTTTCTTT
CASSRGDRPNTEAFF
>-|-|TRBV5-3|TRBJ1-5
TGTGCCAGAAGCAATACAAACAGGGTCAAGTCGGCAATCGGTCAGCCCCAGCATTTT
CARSNTNRVKSAIGQPQHF